This note documents a single TCR beta chain sequence. Its target is unknown. CDR1 and CDR2 (germline): SNHLY, FYNNEI. This CDR3 has 16 amino acids. Germline trimming cut 3 bases from V and 11 bases from J; bases unmatched to any gene: 16. Together with a sample-barcoded 5' primer, a J-beta primer mix was included in a second PCR lasting about 6 to 12 cycles. Tags on each cDNA molecule came from a template-switch adaptor with 12 random nucleotides. MiXCR was run by TCRdb on the 5' RACE reads, yielding one entry per CDR3 protein. The table includes roughly 680,000 distinct CDR3 sequences, about 51% detected once. This record comes from a study of blood T cells in healthy people across ages. Whole-study context: Per two T cells, template switching captured roughly one barcoded beta molecule. Study conclusions and caveats: Donors of long life had a larger count of naive CD4+ cells and greater diversity than aged donors. It was held that diversity estimates obtained from one million T cells represented underestimates.

The rearrangement uses TRBV2 and TRBJ2-5; 9 positions match TRBD2. This receptor was taken from an elderly woman in good health. Sequencing input: blood. The CDR3: CASSEVGLAGYNEQYF. The CDR3 coding sequence is TGTGCCAGCAGTGAGGTGGGGCTAGCGGGGTACAATGAGCAGTACTTC.